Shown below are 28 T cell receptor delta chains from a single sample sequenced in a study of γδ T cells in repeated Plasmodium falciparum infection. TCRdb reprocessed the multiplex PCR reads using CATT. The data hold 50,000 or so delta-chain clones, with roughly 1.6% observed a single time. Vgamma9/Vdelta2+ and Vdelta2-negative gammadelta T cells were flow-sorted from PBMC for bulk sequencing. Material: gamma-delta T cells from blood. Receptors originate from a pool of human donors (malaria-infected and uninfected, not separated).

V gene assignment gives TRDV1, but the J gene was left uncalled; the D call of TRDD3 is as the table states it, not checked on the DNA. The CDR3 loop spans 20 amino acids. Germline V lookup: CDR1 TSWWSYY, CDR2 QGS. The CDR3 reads CALGGRGSFWGIPSTDKLTF. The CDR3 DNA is TGTGCTCTTGGGGGGAGGGGTTCTTTCTGGGGGATTCCAAGCACCGATAAACTCACCTTT.

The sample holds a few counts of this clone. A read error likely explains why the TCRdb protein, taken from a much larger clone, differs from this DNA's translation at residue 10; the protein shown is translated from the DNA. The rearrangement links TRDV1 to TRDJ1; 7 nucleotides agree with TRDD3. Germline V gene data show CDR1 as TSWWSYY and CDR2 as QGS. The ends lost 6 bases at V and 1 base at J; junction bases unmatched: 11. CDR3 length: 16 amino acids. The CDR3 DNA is TGTGCTCTTGGCCCCCTGGGGGTTGAGCGCACCGATAAACTCATCTTT. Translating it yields CALGPLGVERTDKLIF.

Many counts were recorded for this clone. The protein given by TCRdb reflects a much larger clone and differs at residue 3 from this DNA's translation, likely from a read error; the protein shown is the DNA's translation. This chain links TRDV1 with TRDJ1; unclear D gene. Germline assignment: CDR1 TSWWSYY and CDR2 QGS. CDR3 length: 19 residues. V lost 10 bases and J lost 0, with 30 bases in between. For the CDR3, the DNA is TGTGCTCCTGGTCGTCCCCTTGTCGGGACCAAACCTTACACCGATAAACTCATCTTT. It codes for CAPGRPLVGTKPYTDKLIF.

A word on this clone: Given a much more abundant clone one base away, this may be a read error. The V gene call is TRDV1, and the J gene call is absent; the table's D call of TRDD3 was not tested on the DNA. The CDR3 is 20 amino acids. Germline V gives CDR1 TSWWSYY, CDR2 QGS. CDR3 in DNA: TGTGCTCTTGGGCCGATCTACTGGGGGATATCCCACCCGTACACCGATAAACCCATCTTT. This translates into CALGPIYWGISHPYTDKPIF.

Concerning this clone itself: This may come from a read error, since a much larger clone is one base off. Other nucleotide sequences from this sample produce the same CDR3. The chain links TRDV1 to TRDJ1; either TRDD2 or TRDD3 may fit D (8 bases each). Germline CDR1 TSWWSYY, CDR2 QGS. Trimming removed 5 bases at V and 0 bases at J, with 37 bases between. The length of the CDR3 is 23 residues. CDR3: CALGSPAFLEKWGMTKYTDKLIF. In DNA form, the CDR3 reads TGTGCTCTTGGGAGCCCAGCCTTCCTAGAGAAGTGGGGGATGACGAAGTACACCGATAAACTCATCTTT.

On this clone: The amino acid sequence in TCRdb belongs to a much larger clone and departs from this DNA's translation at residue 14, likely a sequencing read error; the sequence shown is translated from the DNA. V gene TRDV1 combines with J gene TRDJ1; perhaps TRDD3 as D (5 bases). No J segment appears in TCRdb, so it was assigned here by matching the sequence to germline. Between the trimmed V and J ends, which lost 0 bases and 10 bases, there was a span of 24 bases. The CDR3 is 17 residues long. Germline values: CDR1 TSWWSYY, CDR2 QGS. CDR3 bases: TGTGCTCTTGGGGAACTCAGGCCCGGCGGGGGCCACTTTAGACTCATCTTT. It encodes CALGELRPGGGHFRLIF.

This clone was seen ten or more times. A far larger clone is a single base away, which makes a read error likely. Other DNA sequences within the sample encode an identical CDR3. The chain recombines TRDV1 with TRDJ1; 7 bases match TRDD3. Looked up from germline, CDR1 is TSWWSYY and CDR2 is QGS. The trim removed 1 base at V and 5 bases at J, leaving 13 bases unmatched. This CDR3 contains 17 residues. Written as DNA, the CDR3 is TGTGCTCTTGGGGAACCGCCCTACGGGGGGATCCCTGATAAACTCATCTTT. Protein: CALGEPPYGGIPDKLIF.

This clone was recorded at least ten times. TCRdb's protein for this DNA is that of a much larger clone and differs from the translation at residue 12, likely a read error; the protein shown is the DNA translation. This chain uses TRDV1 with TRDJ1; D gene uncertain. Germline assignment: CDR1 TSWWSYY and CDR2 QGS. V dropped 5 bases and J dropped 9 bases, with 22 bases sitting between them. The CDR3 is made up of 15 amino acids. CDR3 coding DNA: TGTGCTCTTGGGCTTAGCCCCACCGCCACCGTCGAACTCATCTTT. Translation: CALGLSPTATVELIF.

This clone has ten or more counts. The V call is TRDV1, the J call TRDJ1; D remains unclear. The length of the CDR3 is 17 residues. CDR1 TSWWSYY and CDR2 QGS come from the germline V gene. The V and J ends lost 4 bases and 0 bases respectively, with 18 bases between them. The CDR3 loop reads CALGVPPRPRYTDKLIF. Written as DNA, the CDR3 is TGTGCTCTTGGGGTCCCGCCCCGTCCACGGTACACCGATAAACTCATCTTT.

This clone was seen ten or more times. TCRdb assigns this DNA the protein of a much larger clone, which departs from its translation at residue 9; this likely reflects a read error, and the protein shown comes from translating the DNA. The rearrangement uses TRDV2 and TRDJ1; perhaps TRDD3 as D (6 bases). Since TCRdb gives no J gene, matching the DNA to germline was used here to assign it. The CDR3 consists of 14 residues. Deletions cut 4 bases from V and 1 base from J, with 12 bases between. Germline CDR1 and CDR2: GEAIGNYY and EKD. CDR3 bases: TGTGCCTGTGAAACTTTACTGGGCACCGATAAACTCATCTTT. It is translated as CACETLLGTDKLIF.

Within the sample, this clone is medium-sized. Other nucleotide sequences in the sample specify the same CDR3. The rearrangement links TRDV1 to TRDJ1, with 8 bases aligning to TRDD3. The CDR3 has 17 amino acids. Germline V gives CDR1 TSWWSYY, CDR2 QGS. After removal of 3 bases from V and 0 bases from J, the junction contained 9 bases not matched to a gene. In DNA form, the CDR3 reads TGTGCTCTTGGGGAGGGCGCGGGGATACCGGACACCGATAAACTCATCTTT. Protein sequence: CALGEGAGIPDTDKLIF.

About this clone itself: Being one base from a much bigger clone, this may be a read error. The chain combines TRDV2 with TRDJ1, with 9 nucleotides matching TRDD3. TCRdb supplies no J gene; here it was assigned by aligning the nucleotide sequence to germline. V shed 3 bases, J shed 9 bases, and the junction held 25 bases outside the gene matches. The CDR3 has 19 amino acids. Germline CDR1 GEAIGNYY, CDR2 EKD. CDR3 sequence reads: CACDPLKETTRGDTWELIF. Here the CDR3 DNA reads TGTGCCTGTGACCCTTTAAAGGAAACCACGAGGGGGGATACCTGGGAACTCATCTTT.

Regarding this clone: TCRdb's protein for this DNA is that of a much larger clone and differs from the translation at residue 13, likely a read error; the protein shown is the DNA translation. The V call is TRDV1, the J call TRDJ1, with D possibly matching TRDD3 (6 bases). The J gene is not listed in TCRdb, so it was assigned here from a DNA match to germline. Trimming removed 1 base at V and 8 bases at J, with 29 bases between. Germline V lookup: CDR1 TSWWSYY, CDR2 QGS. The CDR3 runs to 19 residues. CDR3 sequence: CALGERFSPLTGRLTKLIF. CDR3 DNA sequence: TGTGCTCTTGGGGAACGGTTCTCCCCGCTTACTGGGAGATTAACGAAACTCATCTTT.

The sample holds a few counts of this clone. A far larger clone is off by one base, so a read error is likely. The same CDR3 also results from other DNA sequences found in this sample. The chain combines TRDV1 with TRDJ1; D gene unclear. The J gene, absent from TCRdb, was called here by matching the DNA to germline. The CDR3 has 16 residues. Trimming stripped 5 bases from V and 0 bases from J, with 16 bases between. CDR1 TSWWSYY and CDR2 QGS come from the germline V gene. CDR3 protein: CALGRRAPPYTDKLIF. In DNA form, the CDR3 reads TGTGCTCTTGGGAGGCGGGCCCCTCCGTACACCGATAAACTCATCTTT.

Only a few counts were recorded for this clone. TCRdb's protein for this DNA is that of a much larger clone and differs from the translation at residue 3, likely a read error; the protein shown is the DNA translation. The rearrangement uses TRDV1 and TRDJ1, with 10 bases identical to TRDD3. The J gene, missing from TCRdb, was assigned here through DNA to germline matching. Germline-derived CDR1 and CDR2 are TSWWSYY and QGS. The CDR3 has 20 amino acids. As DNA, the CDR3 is TGTGCTTTTGGGGAATCAGAGATGCGTACTGGGGGATGGTACACCGATAAACTCATCTTT. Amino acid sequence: CAFGESEMRTGGWYTDKLIF.

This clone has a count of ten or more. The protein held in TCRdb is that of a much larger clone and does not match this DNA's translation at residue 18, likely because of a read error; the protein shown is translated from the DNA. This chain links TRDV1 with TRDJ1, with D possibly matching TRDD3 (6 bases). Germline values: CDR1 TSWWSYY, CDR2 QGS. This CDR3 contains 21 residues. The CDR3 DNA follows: TGTGCTCTTGGGGAATTTAGCCCAGCACACCGGGGATTCAGATTCACCGATATACTCATCTTT. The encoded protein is CALGEFSPAHRGFRFTDILIF.

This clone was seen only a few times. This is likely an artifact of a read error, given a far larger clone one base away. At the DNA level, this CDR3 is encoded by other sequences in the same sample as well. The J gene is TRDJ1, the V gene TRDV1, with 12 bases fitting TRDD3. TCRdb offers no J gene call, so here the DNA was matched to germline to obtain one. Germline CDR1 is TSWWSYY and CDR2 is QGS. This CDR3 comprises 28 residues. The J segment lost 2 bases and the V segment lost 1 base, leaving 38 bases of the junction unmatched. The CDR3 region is CALGERGEFAFPPSRTVWGIRGTDKLIF. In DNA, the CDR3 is TGTGCTCTTGGGGAACGGGGCGAGTTTGCCTTCCCCCCTTCTCGTACTGTCTGGGGGATACGGGGAACCGATAAACTCATCTTT.

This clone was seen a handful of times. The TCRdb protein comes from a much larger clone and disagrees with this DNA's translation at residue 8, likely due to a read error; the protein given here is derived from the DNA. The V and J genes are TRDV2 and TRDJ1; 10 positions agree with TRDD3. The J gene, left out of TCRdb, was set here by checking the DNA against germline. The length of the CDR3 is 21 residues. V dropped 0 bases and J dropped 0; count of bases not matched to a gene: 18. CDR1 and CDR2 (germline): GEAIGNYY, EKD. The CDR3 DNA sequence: TGTGCCTGTGACACCGGCTTCCTTACTGGGGGATTCGCTGAGGACACCGATAAACTCATCTTT. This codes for CACDTGFLTGGFAEDTDKLIF.

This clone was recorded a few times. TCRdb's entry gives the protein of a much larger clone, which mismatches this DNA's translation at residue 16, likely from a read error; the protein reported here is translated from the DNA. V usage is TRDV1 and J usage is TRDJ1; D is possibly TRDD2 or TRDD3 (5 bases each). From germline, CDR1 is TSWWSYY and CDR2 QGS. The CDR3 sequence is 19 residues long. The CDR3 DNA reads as TGTGCTCTTGGGGACCCAAGTCCCTTCGGGAGGGGGTACACCGATAATCTCATCTTT. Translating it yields CALGDPSPFGRGYTDNLIF.

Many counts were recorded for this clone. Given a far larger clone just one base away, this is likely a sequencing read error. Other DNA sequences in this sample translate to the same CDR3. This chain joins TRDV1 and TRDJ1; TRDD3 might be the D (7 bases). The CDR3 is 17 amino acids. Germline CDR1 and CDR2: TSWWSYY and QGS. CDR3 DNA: TGTGCTCTTGGGGTCCTACGTGGGATACTTTACACCGATAAGCTCATCTTT. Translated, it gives CALGVLRGILYTDKLIF.

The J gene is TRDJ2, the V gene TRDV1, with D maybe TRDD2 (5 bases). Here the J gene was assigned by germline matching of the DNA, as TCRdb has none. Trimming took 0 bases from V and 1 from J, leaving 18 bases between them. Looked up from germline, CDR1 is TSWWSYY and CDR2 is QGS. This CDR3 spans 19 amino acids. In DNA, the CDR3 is TGTGCTCTTGGGGAACTTTACCTACCTGTGGACGTTTTGACAGCACAACTCTTCTTT. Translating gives CALGELYLPVDVLTAQLFF.

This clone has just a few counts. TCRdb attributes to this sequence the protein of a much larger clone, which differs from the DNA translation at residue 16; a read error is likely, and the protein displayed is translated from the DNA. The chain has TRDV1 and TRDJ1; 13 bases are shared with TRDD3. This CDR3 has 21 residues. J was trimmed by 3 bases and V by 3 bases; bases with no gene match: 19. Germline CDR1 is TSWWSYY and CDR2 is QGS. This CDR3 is CALGDLDGTGGYVIYADKLIF. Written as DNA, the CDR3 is TGTGCTCTTGGGGATCTGGACGGTACTGGGGGATACGTCATATACGCCGATAAACTCATCTTT.

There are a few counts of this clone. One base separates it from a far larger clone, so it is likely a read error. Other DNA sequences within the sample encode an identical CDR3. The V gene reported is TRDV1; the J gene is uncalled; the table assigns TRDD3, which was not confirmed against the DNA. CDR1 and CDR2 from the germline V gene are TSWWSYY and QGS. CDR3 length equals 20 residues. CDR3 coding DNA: TGTGCTCTTGGGGGGCCTTCTCCTGAGTTGGGGGAGGAATACACCGATAAGCTCATCTTT. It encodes CALGGPSPELGEEYTDKLIF.

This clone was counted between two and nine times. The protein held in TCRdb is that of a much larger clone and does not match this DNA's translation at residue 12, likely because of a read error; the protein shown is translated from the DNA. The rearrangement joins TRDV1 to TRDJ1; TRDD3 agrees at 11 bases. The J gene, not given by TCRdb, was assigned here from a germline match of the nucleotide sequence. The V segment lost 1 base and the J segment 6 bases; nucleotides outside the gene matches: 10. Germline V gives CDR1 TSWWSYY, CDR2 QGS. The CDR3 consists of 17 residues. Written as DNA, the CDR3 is TGTGCTCTTGGGGAACGCCGTTACTGGGGGATAAACAATAAACTCATCTTT. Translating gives CALGERRYWGINNKLIF.

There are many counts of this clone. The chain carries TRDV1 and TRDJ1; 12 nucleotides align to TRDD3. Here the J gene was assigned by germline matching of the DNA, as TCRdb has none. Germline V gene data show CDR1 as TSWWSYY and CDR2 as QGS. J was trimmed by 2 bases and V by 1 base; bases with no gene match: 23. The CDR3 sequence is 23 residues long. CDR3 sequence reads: CALGEPTKIPIELGDTSTDKLIF. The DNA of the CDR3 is TGTGCTCTTGGGGAACCTACCAAGATTCCGATCGAACTGGGGGATACAAGTACCGATAAACTCATCTTT.

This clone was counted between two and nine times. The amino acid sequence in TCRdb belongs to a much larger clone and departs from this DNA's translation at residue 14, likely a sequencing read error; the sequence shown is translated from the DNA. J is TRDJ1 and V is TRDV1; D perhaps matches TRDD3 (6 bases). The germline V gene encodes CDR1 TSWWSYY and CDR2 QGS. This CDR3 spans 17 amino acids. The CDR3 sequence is CALGAEGGTPGTDRLIF. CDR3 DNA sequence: TGTGCTCTTGGGGCCGAAGGGGGGACCCCGGGTACCGATAGACTCATCTTT.

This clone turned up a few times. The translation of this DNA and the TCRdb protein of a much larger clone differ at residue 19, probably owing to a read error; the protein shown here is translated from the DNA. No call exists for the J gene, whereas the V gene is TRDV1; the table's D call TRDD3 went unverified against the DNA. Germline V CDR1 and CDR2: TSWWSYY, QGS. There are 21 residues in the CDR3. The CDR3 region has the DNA TGTGCTCTTGGGGAAACCACCGGCCTTCTTTGGGGGATAAGGTACACCGATAAACCCATCTTT. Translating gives CALGETTGLLWGIRYTDKPIF.

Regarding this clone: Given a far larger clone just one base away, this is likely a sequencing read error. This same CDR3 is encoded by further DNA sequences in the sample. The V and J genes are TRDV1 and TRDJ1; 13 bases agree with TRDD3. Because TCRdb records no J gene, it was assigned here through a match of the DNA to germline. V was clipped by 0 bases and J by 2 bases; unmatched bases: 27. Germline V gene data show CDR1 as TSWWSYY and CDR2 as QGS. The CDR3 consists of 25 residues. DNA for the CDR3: TGTGCTCTTGGGGAACTTAAGCTCCTACGGTTACTGGGGGATACGCGTATCCGAAAGACCGATAAACTCATCTTT. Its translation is CALGELKLLRLLGDTRIRKTDKLIF.